The entry that follows covers one T cell receptor (beta chain) sequence. What this receptor recognizes is not known. Per-nucleotide qualities are absent, and no much larger clonotype sits a single base away. This sample is part of a study of identifying expanded T cells in peripheral blood (dated by TCRdb to between 2018 and 2020). For the wider study: Separate aliquots of the same genomic DNA pool were sequenced to produce technical replicates, and four replicates were compared in pairs.

No immune events, such as infections, were documented for the healthy donors during the collection period. To calibrate time-dependent variance in a beta-binomial model of T-cell clone differential abundance, blood repertoires from healthy donors were used as a training cohort. The training cohort comprised 10 or so healthy donors, 3 female and 7 male. Donor ages ranged from about 29 to 65 years, with an average of 43 years. Whole blood was collected from each healthy donor at three time points spaced two to three weeks apart and obtained from a commercial supplier. For immunosequencing, genomic DNA was extracted from whole blood that had not been sorted. Via the germline V gene, CDR1 is SGHRS and CDR2 YFSETQ. Its CDR3 holds 12 amino acids, cysteine through phenylalanine. Here the CDR3 DNA is all that survives: 36 bases in frame from base 1. V is cut by 0 bases and J by 4 bases, and the space between the germline ends is 3 bases.

The immunoSEQ Assay, which uses bias-controlled multiplex PCR amplification of genomic DNA, was used to profile TCRbeta CDR3 regions. The authors' analysis ran thus. The absolute abundance of each unique TCRbeta CDR3 region was quantified after sequences were collapsed and filtered. Two models were used to test differential abundance: a binomial model (Fisher-equivalent) and a beta-binomial model that adds time-dependent variance fitted from healthy donors. Clones with fewer than 5 combined templates were removed, and differential abundance was called for clones with a Benjamini-Hochberg FDR below 0.01. Using the form v = (b*log(k)+a)^2, the beta-binomial variance was modeled as a function of the total template count across the two samples. TCRdb holds this immuneACCESS table with in-frame rearrangements only. Some clones are missing; in checked studies, unresolved V genes explain under half, and the rest has no known cause. D and trimming come from the DNA, and the V and J calls and clone size come from that table. Present in this sample are some 80,000 clones, approximately 90% of which were seen just once. Clones ranked in the top ten supply 7% to 8.5% of the sample.

Beyond this particular receptor, the publication reports: The authors expected biological variance in healthy repertoires might increase further over much longer intervals such as months to years. The binomial model flagged approximately 1.2 differentially abundant clones between technical replicates but about 16.4 over around 2 weeks and approximately 18 over approximately 4 weeks. Variance in clone template counts between approximately 2-week samples significantly increased with total template count across all healthy donors. Across all healthy-donor time intervals, the beta-binomial model significantly lowered both the number of clones called differentially abundant and the false-positive rate.

The rearranged segments are TRBV5-1 and TRBJ2-3; the D gene cannot be named for sure. Material for sequencing was blood. The source is a person aged 18 to 75 in good health. The nucleotides read TGCGCCAGCAGCTTGGTCGCAGATACGCAGTATTTT. Its product reads: CASSLVADTQYF.